This T cell receptor beta chain derives from a study of PD-1 blockade in classical Hodgkin lymphoma. With 0 bases clipped from V and 1 base from J, the junction kept 5 bases outside the gene matches. Germline loops: CDR1 SGDLS, CDR2 YYNGEE. The CDR3 runs 16 residues. Study-wide results and caveats: Baseline TCR diversity was reportedly lower in newly diagnosed patients than in healthy donors. It was reported as lower still in relapsed/refractory patients.

This table comes from immunoSEQ multiplex PCR, and its TCRdb copy is limited to in-frame clones, with some not included. The sample contains over 20,000 clones, roughly 84% of which appear only once. Points on this clone: Its antigen is as yet unknown.

Each and every patient relapsed after autologous stem cell transplantation, and patients got differing brentuximab vedotin exposure. It was by magnetic negative selection that CD4+ T cells were purified from thawed PBMCs. The receptor was derived from a human donor with classical Hodgkin lymphoma. The V and J genes are TRBV9 and TRBJ2-3, with 7 bases fitting TRBD2. Sample: CD4+ T cells from blood, taken at baseline. The CDR3 coding sequence is TGTGCCAGCAGCGTAGTGAGCCTAGCGGGCACAGATACGCAGTATTTT. Translating gives CASSVVSLAGTDTQYF.